This TCR beta chain was captured in a study of blood T cell repertoires in COVID-19. Study-level background: The United States, Italy and Spain supplied acute and convalescent COVID-19 samples.

Measured with immunoSEQ multiplex PCR; TCRdb has only the in-frame clones, and not every one. The sample records almost 350,000 clones, roughly 90% being singletons. This CDR3 spans 14 amino acids. Trimming at V came to 8 bases and at J to 8 bases, leaving 14 bases not matched to a gene. CDR1 is MNHEY, CDR2 SMNVEV, per germline (reference sequence). Sequencing was carried out using PBMCs or T cells enriched from blood (not recorded which). The receptor was isolated from a woman in her twenties or thirties who had been exposed to COVID-19. V and J are TRBV27 and TRBJ1-1, with TRBD1 matching over 7 bases. In DNA, the CDR3 is TGTGCCAGCCACCCACGAGGGGGCCCCGTCGAAGCTTTCTTT. It is translated as CASHPRGGPVEAFF.